This TCR beta chain was sequenced for a study of T cell responses to AZD1222 COVID-19 vaccine. Whole-study results and caveats: Only a handful of AZD1222 recipients, several in all, had baseline seropositivity. Most donors were white British and more were female, and clonal diversity was possibly underestimated. Breadth and depth of Spike-specific TCRs rose after two AZD1222 doses.

Remarks on this clone: Its target is unknown.

Clones were read by immunoSEQ multiplex PCR, and TCRdb kept only the in-frame ones, dropping some. The sample contains 200,000 or so clones, about 92% of which appear only once. Source: peripheral blood, taken on day 0 of MenACWY control vaccination. The sequence came from an adult in good health.

CDR3 residues: CASSSQGTGSREQYF. CDR3 DNA: TGCGCCAGCAGCTCTCAAGGGACAGGGTCGCGCGAGCAGTACTTC. The chain has TRBV5-1 and TRBJ2-7; 9 nucleotides match TRBD1. The CDR3 has 15 residues. Germline assignment: CDR1 SGHRS and CDR2 YFSETQ. V dropped 3 bases and J dropped 6; count of bases not matched to a gene: 10. The full variable domain, rest sourced from reference TRBV5-1 and TRBJ2-7, is KAGVTQTPRYLIKTRGQQVTLSCSPISGHRSVSWYQQTPGQGLQFLFEYFSETQRNKGNFPGRFSGRQFSNSRSEMNVSTLELGDSALYLCASSSQGTGSREQYFGPGTRLTVT.